Sequencing of this T cell receptor (beta chain) was carried out in a study of T cell changes during pregnancy in multiple sclerosis (dated by TCRdb to between 2019 and 2020). Regarding the study in general: Changes in the T cell repertoire over the course of pregnancy were examined in this study in women with multiple sclerosis.

Libraries were made using the immunoSEQ multiplex PCR assay. The table was pulled from immuneACCESS by TCRdb, which kept in-frame rearrangements only. Such tables lose some clones; where checked, under half of the loss comes from unresolved V genes, and the rest has no known cause. This sample comprises around 80,000 clones, 94% of them detected only once. More than 0.85% of the sample is in the top ten clones. Remarks on this clone: This receptor's antigen is unknown. No quality values exist for individual bases; no much larger clone is one base distant.

For this chain, trimming is 0 bases at the V end and 3 bases at the J end, and the number of junction bases without a gene match is 7. CDR1 LGHNA and CDR2 YNFKEQ are derived from the germline V gene. The CDR3, from cysteine to phenylalanine, totals 18 residues. The retained sequence is limited to the CDR3, 54 bases, with the frame set at the first base. This TCR came from a female donor in good health, enrolled as a control in a pregnancy study. Sequenced material: peripheral blood, taken in the second trimester of pregnancy. The chain employs TRBV4-2 and TRBJ2-2, with 10 junctional bases fitting TRBD2. At the DNA level, the sequence is TGTGCCAGCAGCCAAGAAGCTAGCGGGAGTTGGTACACCGGGGAGCTGTTTTTT. The translation is CASSQEASGSWYTGELFF.